This note documents a single T cell receptor beta chain sequence. No antigen is known for it. Germline values: CDR1 SGHNT, CDR2 YYREEE (reference sequence). The CDR3 runs to 15 residues. V was cut by 5 bases and J by 6 bases, with 20 bases left in between. Clones were read by immunoSEQ multiplex PCR, and TCRdb kept only the in-frame ones, dropping some. This sample yields 150,000 to 200,000 clones, of which roughly 89% are seen a single time; roughly 1.5% belongs to the top ten. The sample comes from a study of cytomegalovirus exposure and HLA in healthy donors. General study findings and limits: The classifier reportedly diagnosed cytomegalovirus status with high sensitivity and specificity.

The clonotype was recovered from a woman aged 25 to 39 in good health and CMV-seronegative. The rearrangement uses TRBV5-4 and TRBJ1-1; the D gene is possibly TRBD1 (6 bases). Specimen: PBMCs. The CDR3 reads CASSLLDSKRSEAFF. The CDR3 DNA reads as TGTGCCAGCAGTTTACTGGACAGCAAACGGTCTGAAGCTTTCTTT. Using reference TRBV5-4 and TRBJ1-1 for the parts outside the CDR3, the full variable domain is ETGVTQSPTHLIKTRGQQVTLRCSSQSGHNTVSWYQQALGQGPQFIFQYYREEENGRGNFPPRFSGLQFPNYSSELNVNALELDDSALYLCASSLLDSKRSEAFFGQGTRLTVV.